This is a list of T cell receptor beta chains from one sample in a study of molecular identifiers for immune sequencing clone quantification. MiXCR, applied by TCRdb to the PCR reads, yields one record per CDR3 protein. The sample has fewer than 350,000 distinct CDR3 sequences; 20% to 25% are singletons. The specimen sequenced was naive CD8+ T cells from blood, with Jurkat cell RNA spiked in. These receptor sequences come from a human donor in good health. Some libraries in this study had Jurkat cell RNA spiked in. CDR3s include the opening cysteine and the closing phenylalanine or tryptophan. The order of the fields is CDR3 protein, CDR3 DNA, D gene, J gene, clone size, V gene. The D gene is left open where the match is weak. A clone size is listed for some rows: how often the clone was seen (once, few, many), or a class if it is expanded.

CASSLGADYEQYF,TGTGCCAGCAGCTTAGGGGCAGACTACGAGCAGTACTTC,-,TRBJ2-7,many,TRBV11-3
CASSLASGGADTQYF,TGTGCCAGCAGCTTGGCGAGCGGGGGGGCAGATACGCAGTATTTT,TRBD2,TRBJ2-3,many,TRBV5-5
CASQGASYEQYF,TGTGCCAGCCAGGGGGCTTCCTACGAGCAGTACTTC,TRBD1,TRBJ2-7,many,TRBV12-3/TRBV12-4
CASSAGDQPQHF,TGTGCCAGCAGTGCGGGGGATCAGCCCCAGCATTTT,-,TRBJ1-5,many,TRBV12-3/TRBV12-4
CANSLDLMTSGERTYEQYF,TGTGCCAACAGTTTAGACCTTATGACTAGCGGAGAACGGACCTACGAGCAGTACTTC,TRBD2,TRBJ2-7,-,TRBV28
CASSQKNEQFF,TGTGCCAGCAGCCAAAAAAATGAGCAGTTCTTC,-,TRBJ2-1,many,TRBV13
CASSFRQPEVPYEQYF,TGTGCCAGCAGTTTTCGACAGCCGGAAGTACCCTACGAGCAGTACTTC,-,TRBJ2-7,many,TRBV6-5
CSATSGTSVNHRPTYNEQFF,TGCAGTGCAACCTCCGGGACTAGCGTGAACCACCGCCCAACCTACAATGAGCAGTTCTTC,TRBD2,TRBJ2-1,many,TRBV20-1
CSASPRGGPDTQYF,TGCAGTGCTAGTCCCCGGGGGGGTCCAGATACGCAGTATTTT,TRBD2,TRBJ2-3,many,TRBV20-1
CASSVGWSSTDTQYF,TGTGCCAGCAGCGTAGGGTGGAGTAGCACAGATACGCAGTATTTT,-,TRBJ2-3,many,TRBV12-3/TRBV12-4
CASSSPGQGVDQPQHF,TGTGCCAGCAGTTCCCCGGGACAGGGGGTGGATCAGCCCCAGCATTTT,TRBD1,TRBJ1-5,many,TRBV6-2/TRBV6-3
CASSTTGTYEQYF,TGTGCCAGCAGTACAACAGGTACCTACGAGCAGTACTTC,-,TRBJ2-7,many,TRBV6-6
CASSFIESGELFF,TGTGCCAGCAGCTTTATTGAGTCGGGGGAGCTGTTTTTT,-,TRBJ2-2,many,TRBV7-6
CGSSQGAYEQYF,TGTGGCAGCAGCCAGGGGGCCTACGAGCAGTACTTC,TRBD1,TRBJ2-7,-,TRBV11-2
CASSQDRLNTEAFF,TGTGCCAGCAGCCAGGACCGGTTGAACACTGAAGCTTTCTTT,-,TRBJ1-1,many,TRBV4-3
CGIQTWASGSLSYEQYF,TGCGGCATCCAAACGTGGGCTAGCGGGTCACTTTCCTACGAGCAGTACTTC,TRBD2,TRBJ2-7,few,TRBV29-1
CASSPGTGFQPQHF,TGTGCCAGCAGCCCAGGGACAGGGTTTCAGCCCCAGCATTTT,TRBD1,TRBJ1-5,many,TRBV6-5
CASSLRGHEANKGEQYF,TGTGCCAGCAGCTTGAGGGGACATGAAGCGAATAAGGGAGAGCAGTACTTC,-,TRBJ2-7,many,TRBV7-2
CASLKDRYSNQPQHF,TGTGCCAGCTTGAAGGACAGATATAGCAATCAGCCCCAGCATTTT,-,TRBJ1-5,many,TRBV6-2/TRBV6-3
CASSQSRRGGLETQYF,TGCGCCAGCAGCCAGTCAAGGCGGGGGGGCCTAGAGACCCAGTACTTC,TRBD2,TRBJ2-5,many,TRBV4-3
CASSQDYRGASYGYTF,TGCGCCAGCAGCCAAGACTACAGGGGGGCATCCTATGGCTACACCTTC,TRBD1,TRBJ1-2,many,TRBV4-3
CASSLNRAYEQYF,TGCGCCAGCAGCTTGAATCGGGCTTACGAGCAGTACTTC,-,TRBJ2-7,many,TRBV5-1
CASIGTGITGELFF,TGTGCCAGCATCGGGACAGGGATCACCGGGGAGCTGTTTTTT,TRBD1,TRBJ2-2,-,TRBV2
CAWSVTGTDTQYF,TGTGCCTGGAGTGTAACGGGAACAGATACGCAGTATTTT,-,TRBJ2-3,many,TRBV30
CASSYTSEGYEQYF,TGTGCCAGCAGTTATACAAGTGAGGGCTACGAGCAGTACTTC,-,TRBJ2-7,few,TRBV27
CASSYGQSYEQYF,TGTGCCAGCAGTTACGGTCAATCCTACGAGCAGTACTTC,-,TRBJ2-7,many,TRBV6-5
CAWSVPRRIYEQYF,TGTGCCTGGAGTGTACCTCGTAGAATCTACGAGCAGTACTTC,-,TRBJ2-7,-,TRBV30
CASSQDPWTGTGTEAFF,TGCGCCAGCAGCCAAGATCCCTGGACAGGGACGGGCACTGAAGCTTTCTTT,TRBD1,TRBJ1-1,-,TRBV4-1
CASSVADRGTEAFF,TGTGCCAGCAGCGTAGCCGACAGGGGCACTGAAGCTTTCTTT,TRBD1,TRBJ1-1,many,TRBV9
CASSLGQDRPTLYTEAFF,TGTGCCAGCAGCTTAGGCCAGGACAGGCCTACATTGTACACTGAAGCTTTCTTT,TRBD1,TRBJ1-1,few,TRBV13
CASTRPYQETQYF,TGTGCCAGCACTCGACCGTACCAAGAGACCCAGTACTTC,-,TRBJ2-5,few,TRBV6-2/TRBV6-3
CASSPGPGAYNEQFF,TGTGCCAGCAGCCCAGGCCCGGGGGCCTACAATGAGCAGTTCTTC,-,TRBJ2-1,many,TRBV5-6
CASSSVGFYEQYF,TGTGCCAGCAGTTCAGTAGGGTTCTACGAGCAGTACTTC,-,TRBJ2-7,many,TRBV28
CASSAWTDTEAFF,TGTGCCAGCAGCGCGTGGACAGACACTGAAGCTTTCTTT,-,TRBJ1-1,many,TRBV2
CAGSIGAGGRTGELFF,TGTGCCGGTAGTATAGGGGCAGGGGGGAGAACCGGGGAGCTGTTTTTT,-,TRBJ2-2,-,TRBV19
CASSQERGGYYEQFF,TGTGCCAGCAGCCAAGAGCGGGGGGGATACTATGAGCAGTTCTTC,TRBD2,TRBJ2-1,many,TRBV14
CASSFGQKETQYF,TGTGCCAGCAGTTTCGGTCAGAAAGAGACCCAGTACTTC,-,TRBJ2-5,-,TRBV12-3/TRBV12-4